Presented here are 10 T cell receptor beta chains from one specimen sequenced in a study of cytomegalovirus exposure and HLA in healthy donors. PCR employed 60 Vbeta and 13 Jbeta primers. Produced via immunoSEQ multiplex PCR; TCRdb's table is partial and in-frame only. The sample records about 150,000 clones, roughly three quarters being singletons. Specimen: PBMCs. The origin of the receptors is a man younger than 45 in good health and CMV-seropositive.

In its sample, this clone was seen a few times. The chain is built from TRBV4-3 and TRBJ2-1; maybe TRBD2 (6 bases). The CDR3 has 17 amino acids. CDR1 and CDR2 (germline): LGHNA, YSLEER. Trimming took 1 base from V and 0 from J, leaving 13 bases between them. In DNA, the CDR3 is TGCGCCAGCAGCCAAGGCCCTAGCGAGGGCTCCTACAATGAGCAGTTCTTC. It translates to CASSQGPSEGSYNEQFF.

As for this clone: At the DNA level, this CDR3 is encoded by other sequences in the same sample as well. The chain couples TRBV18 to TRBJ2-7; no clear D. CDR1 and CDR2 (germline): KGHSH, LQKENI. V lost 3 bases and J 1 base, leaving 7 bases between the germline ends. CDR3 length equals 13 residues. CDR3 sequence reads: CASSPLSSYEQYF. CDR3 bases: TGTGCCAGCTCACCTCTAAGTTCCTACGAGCAGTACTTC.

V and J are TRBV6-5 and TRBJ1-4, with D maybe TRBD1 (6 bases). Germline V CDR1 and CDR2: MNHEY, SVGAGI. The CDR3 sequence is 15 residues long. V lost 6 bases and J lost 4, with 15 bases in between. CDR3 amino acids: CASSRTTGFNEKLFF. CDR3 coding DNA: TGTGCCAGCAGCCGGACAACAGGGTTTAATGAAAAACTGTTTTTT.

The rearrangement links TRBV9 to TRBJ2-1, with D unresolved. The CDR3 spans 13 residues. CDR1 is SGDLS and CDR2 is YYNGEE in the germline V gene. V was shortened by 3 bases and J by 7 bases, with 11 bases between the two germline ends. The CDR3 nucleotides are TGTGCCAGCAGCGCGTTGACTGGGAATGAGCAGTTCTTC. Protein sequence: CASSALTGNEQFF.

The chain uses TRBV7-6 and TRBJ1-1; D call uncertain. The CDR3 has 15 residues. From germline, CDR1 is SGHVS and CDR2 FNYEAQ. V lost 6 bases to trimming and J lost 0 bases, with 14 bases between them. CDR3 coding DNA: TGTGCCAGCAGTTCCCTCGGGGTTATGAACACTGAAGCTTTCTTT. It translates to CASSSLGVMNTEAFF.

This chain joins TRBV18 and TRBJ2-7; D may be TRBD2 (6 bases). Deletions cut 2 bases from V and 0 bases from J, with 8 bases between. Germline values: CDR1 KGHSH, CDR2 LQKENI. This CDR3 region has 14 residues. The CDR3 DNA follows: TGTGCCAGCTCACCAACTAGCTTCTCCTACGAGCAGTACTTC. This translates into CASSPTSFSYEQYF.

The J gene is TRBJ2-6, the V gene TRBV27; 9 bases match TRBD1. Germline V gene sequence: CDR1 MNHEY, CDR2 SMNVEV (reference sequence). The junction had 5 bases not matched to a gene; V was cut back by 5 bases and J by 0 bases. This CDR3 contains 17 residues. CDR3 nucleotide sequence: TGTGCCAGCAGTACCGGGACAGGGACCTCTGGGGCCAACGTCCTGACTTTC. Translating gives CASSTGTGTSGANVLTF.

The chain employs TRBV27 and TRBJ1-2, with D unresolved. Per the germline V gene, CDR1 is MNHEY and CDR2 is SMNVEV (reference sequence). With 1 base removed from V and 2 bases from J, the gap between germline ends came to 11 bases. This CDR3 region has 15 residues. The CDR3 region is CASSLYGSGNYGYTF. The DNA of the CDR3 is TGTGCCAGCAGTTTATACGGGTCGGGGAACTATGGCTACACCTTC.

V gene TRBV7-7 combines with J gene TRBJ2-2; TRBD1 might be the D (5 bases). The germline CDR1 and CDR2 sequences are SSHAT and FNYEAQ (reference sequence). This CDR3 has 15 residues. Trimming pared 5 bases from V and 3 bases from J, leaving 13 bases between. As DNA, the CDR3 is TGTGCCAGCAGCCCCAGAACACAGGACACCGGGGAGCTGTTTTTT. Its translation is CASSPRTQDTGELFF.

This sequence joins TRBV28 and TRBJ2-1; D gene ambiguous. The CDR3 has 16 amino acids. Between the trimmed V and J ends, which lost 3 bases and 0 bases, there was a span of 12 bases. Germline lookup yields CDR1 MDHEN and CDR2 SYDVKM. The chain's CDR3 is CASSFEVPSSYNEQFF. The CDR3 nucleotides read TGTGCCAGCAGTTTCGAGGTCCCGAGCTCCTACAATGAGCAGTTCTTC.